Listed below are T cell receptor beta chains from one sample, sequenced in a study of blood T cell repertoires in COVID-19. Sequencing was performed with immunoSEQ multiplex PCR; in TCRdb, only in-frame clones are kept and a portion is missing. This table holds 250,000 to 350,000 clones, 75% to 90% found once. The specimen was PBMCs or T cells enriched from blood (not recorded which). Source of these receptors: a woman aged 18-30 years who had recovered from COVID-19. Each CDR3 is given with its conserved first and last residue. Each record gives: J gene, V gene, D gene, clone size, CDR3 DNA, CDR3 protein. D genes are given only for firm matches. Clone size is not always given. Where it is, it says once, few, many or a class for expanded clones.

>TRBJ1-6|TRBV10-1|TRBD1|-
TGCGCCAGCAGGGACAGGCCTACGGCACCCCTCCACTTT
CASRDRPTAPLHF
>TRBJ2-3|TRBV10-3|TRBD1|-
TGTGCCATCAGTGGACCGATCGGACAGGGGGCATCCCCAGATACGCAGTATTTT
CAISGPIGQGASPDTQYF
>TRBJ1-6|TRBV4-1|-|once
TGCGCCAGCAGCCAAGAGACACTGGGTAGGTCACCCCTCCACTTT
CASSQETLGRSPLHF
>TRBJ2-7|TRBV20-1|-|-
TGCAGTGCTAGTGGTAGCGGATACGAGCAGTACTTC
CSASGSGYEQYF
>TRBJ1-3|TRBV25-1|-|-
TGTGCCAGCAGCCCACTCCCGGGAGGCAGTTCTGGAAACACCATATATTTT
CASSPLPGGSSGNTIYF
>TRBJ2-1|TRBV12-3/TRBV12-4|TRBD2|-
TGTGCCAGCAGTTCGGGACTAGCGAATGAGCAGTTCTTC
CASSSGLANEQFF
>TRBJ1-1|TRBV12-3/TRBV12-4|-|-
TGTGCCAGCAGTGCCGGGGAGGCTGAAGCTTTCTTT
CASSAGEAEAFF
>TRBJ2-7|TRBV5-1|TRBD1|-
TGCGCCAGCAGAGACAGGGGGGACTCCTACGAGCAGTACTTC
CASRDRGDSYEQYF
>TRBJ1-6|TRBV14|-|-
TGTGCCAGCAGCCCGGCAGGGTACCCACCCCTCCACTTT
CASSPAGYPPLHF
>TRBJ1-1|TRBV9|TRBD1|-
TGTGCCAGCAGCGTAGAGGGACAGGGGTACACTGAAGCTTTCTTT
CASSVEGQGYTEAFF
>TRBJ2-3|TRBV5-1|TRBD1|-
TGCGCCAGCAGCCCGGCGACAGGGATAACAGATACGCAGTATTTT
CASSPATGITDTQYF
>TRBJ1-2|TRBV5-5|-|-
TGTGCCAGCAGCTCAGGGGACGACTACACCTTC
CASSSGDDYTF
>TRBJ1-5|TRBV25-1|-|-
TGTGCCAGCAGTCTTACAGGGAGCAATCAGCCCCAGCATTTT
CASSLTGSNQPQHF
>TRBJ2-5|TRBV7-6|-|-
TGTGCCAGCAGCTTAGCGGCTCAGGAGACCCAGTACTTC
CASSLAAQETQYF
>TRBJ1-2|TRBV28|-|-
TGTGCCAGCAGTTTAATTGGGACAAGTAACTATGGCTACACCTTC
CASSLIGTSNYGYTF
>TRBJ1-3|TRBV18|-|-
TGTGCCAGCTCACCACCCGGCGGCTCTGGAAACACCATATATTTT
CASSPPGGSGNTIYF
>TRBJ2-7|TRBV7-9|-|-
TGTGCCATCTCCTTTCGTACCCGGGAAGGCGAGCAGTACTTC
CAISFRTREGEQYF
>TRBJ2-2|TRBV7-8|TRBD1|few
TGTGCCAGCAGCCCGGGACAGAACACGAACACCGGGGAGCTGTTTTTT
CASSPGQNTNTGELFF
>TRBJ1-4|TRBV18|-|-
TGTGCCAGCTCACCAGACCAGGGGCATGAAAAACTGTTTTTT
CASSPDQGHEKLFF
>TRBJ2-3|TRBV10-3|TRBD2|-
TGTGCCATCCGCCCTAGCGGGGGGGCGGGAGATACGCAGTATTTT
CAIRPSGGAGDTQYF
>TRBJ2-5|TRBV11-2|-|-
TGTGCCAGCAGCGCAGGGTATGAGTGGACCCAGTACTTC
CASSAGYEWTQYF
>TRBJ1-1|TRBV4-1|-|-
TGCGCCAGCAGCCAAGACCCGACAGGGAACACTGAAGCTTTCTTT
CASSQDPTGNTEAFF
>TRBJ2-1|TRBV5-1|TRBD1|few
TGCGCCAGCAGCCCGGGGACAGGCAACTCCTACAATGAGCAGTTCTTC
CASSPGTGNSYNEQFF
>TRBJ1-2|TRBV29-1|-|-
TGCAGCGTTGACAGCACAGATTATGGCTACACCTTC
CSVDSTDYGYTF
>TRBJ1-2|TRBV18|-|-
TGTGCCAGCTCACCACTGAACACCACTAACTATGGCTACACCTTC
CASSPLNTTNYGYTF
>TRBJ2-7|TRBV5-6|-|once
TGTGCCAGCAGCGCTAGAAGGACAGCCGCATACGAGCAGTACTTC
CASSARRTAAYEQYF
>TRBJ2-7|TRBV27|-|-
TGTGCCAGCAGTTTCAGGGAAGGTTACGAGCAGTACTTC
CASSFREGYEQYF
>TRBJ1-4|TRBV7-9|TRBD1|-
TGTGCCAGCAGCCTCGGGACAGGGGATGAAAAACTGTTTTTT
CASSLGTGDEKLFF
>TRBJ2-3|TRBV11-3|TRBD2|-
TGTGCCAGCAGCTCCAGACTAGCGGGGGACACAGATACGCAGTATTTT
CASSSRLAGDTDTQYF
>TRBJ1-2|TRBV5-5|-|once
TGTGCCAGCAGCTTGGATCGCTATGGCTACACCTTC
CASSLDRYGYTF
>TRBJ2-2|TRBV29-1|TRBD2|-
TGCAGCGCCCAGCGGGGGGGCACCGGGGAGCTGTTTTTT
CSAQRGGTGELFF
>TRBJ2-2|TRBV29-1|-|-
TGCAGCGTTGGATTGAGGGTCGGCGGGGAGCTGTTTTTT
CSVGLRVGGELFF
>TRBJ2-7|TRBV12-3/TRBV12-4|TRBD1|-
TGTGCCAGCAGGCCCGGGACAGCCTACGAGCAGTACTTC
CASRPGTAYEQYF
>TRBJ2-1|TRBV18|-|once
TGTGCCAGCTCACTCATCGACAGGGAGGCCTACAATGAGCAGTTCTTC
CASSLIDREAYNEQFF
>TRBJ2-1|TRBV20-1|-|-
TGCAGTGCTAGTAGAGGGCTTCTGGGGAGTGAGCAGTTCTTC
CSASRGLLGSEQFF
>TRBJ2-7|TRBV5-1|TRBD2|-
TGCGCCAGCAGCTCTAGCGGGGGTCTATACGAGCAGTACTTC
CASSSSGGLYEQYF
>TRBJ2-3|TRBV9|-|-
TGTGCCAGCAGCGTAGAGGGAGGGGGGGTAGATACGCAGTATTTT
CASSVEGGGVDTQYF
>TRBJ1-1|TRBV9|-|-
TGTGCCAGCAGCGTACTAGACAGGCCGAACACTGAAGCTTTCTTT
CASSVLDRPNTEAFF
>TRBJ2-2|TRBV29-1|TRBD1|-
TGCAGCGTTACACCGGGACAGGGAACCGGGGAGCTGTTTTTT
CSVTPGQGTGELFF
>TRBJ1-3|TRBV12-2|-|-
TGTGCAAGTCGCTTAGCTGTCAGGACAGGGGGGTGCGACACCATATATTTT
CASRLAVRTGGCDTIYF
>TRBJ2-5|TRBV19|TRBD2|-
TGTGCCAGTGGAATACGTGGGACTAGCGGGGAAGAGACCCAGTACTTC
CASGIRGTSGEETQYF
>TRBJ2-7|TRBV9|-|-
TGTGCCAGCAGCGAGGGACGAGGGGGGGGCTACGAGCAGTACTTC
CASSEGRGGGYEQYF
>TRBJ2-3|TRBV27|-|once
TGTGCCAGCAGCCCGGTCCCGAGGGATACGCAGTATTTT
CASSPVPRDTQYF
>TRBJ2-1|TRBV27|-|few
TGTGCCAGCAGTTTAGTGGGGGCCTCCTACAATGAGCAGTTCTTC
CASSLVGASYNEQFF
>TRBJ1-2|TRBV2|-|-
TGTGCCAGCAGTGTCGGGTATGGCTACACCTTC
CASSVGYGYTF
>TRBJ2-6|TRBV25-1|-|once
TGTGCCAGCAGTGCCCTGGGGGCCAACGTCCTGACTTTC
CASSALGANVLTF
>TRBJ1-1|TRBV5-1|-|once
TGCGCCAGCAGCTTGGGTTACAGGGCTGGGAACACTGAAGCTTTCTTT
CASSLGYRAGNTEAFF
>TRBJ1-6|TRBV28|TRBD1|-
TGTGCCAGCAGAACAGGGGTAGGTTCACCCCTCCACTTT
CASRTGVGSPLHF
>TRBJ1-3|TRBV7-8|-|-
TGTGCCAGCAGCTTTCAGGGTGCCGGAAACACCATATATTTT
CASSFQGAGNTIYF
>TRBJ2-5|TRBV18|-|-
TGTGCCAGCTCACCGGCGGGTGGCGAGACCCAGTACTTC
CASSPAGGETQYF
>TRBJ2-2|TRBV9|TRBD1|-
TGTGCCAGCAGCGTAGCTAAGGTAGTGGACAGGGGGCGAGCCGGGGAGCTGTTTTTT
CASSVAKVVDRGRAGELFF
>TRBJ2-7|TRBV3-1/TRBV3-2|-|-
TGTGCCAGCAGCCAAGTGGAGGACGAGCAGTACTTC
CASSQVEDEQYF
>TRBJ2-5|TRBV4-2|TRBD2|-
TGTGCCAGCAGCCAAGTTACTAGCGGGGGGGAAGAGACCCAGTACTTC
CASSQVTSGGEETQYF